Each of the 2 T cell receptor beta chains below was sequenced from the same sample in a study of control samples from healthy donors and cancer patients. Using immunoSEQ multiplex PCR, the repertoire was profiled, and TCRdb retains in-frame clones only, with some absent. The profile shows some 120,000 clones, 70% to 90% of them singletons. The sequenced sample was blood. Every receptor here comes from a man aged 45 to 65 in good health.

The chain carries TRBV18 and TRBJ1-2; D ambiguous. The germline V and J ends were trimmed by 0 bases and 5 bases, with 10 bases remaining between them. CDR1 is KGHSH, CDR2 LQKENI, per germline. The CDR3 is made up of 14 amino acids. Here the CDR3 reads CASSPPNQQYGYTF. DNA for the CDR3: TGTGCCAGCTCACCACCGAACCAGCAATATGGCTACACCTTC.

This chain links TRBV5-4 with TRBJ2-7; 10 bases map to TRBD1. This CDR3 is built from 17 residues. After removal of 0 bases from V and 2 bases from J, the junction contained 8 bases not matched to a gene. The germline V gene encodes CDR1 SGHNT and CDR2 YYREEE (reference sequence). CDR3 DNA sequence: TGTGCCAGCAGCTTGGCCTCCGGGACAGGGGATCCCTACGAGCAGTACTTC. Amino acids: CASSLASGTGDPYEQYF.